Below, 15 T cell receptor beta chains from the same sample are listed, as sequenced in a study of blood T cell repertoires in COVID-19. Here immunoSEQ multiplex PCR was the method, and the copy in TCRdb shows in-frame clones only, minus some. The table has 60,000 to 75,000 clones, roughly 91% seen once; the top ten hold 1.5% to 2%. Specimen: peripheral blood. These receptors originate from a human donor in a cohort sampled during active COVID-19.

V is TRBV5-1 and J is TRBJ2-3; no clear D gene. V lost 4 bases and J 0 bases, leaving 9 bases between the germline ends. CDR1 and CDR2 (germline): SGHRS, YFSETQ. The CDR3 loop spans 14 amino acids. CDR3: CASSAGYSTDTQYF. CDR3 nucleotides: TGCGCCAGCAGCGCCGGGTATAGCACAGATACGCAGTATTTT.

The chain is built from TRBV6-1 and TRBJ2-4; tentatively, D is TRBD1 (5 bases). This CDR3 spans 17 amino acids. Germline CDR1 reads MNHNS; CDR2 reads SASEGT. Trimming stripped 4 bases from V and 0 bases from J, with 16 bases between. The CDR3: CASSAYLQDKAKNIQYF. The CDR3 nucleotides are TGTGCCAGCAGTGCTTATTTACAGGATAAAGCCAAAAACATTCAGTACTTC.

A few counts support this clone. The chain combines TRBV7-9 with TRBJ2-7; possible D gene TRBD2, 5 bases. Trimming shortened V by 8 bases and J by 1 base, and 15 bases separated the two germline ends. The CDR3 is 14 amino acids. Looked up from germline, CDR1 is SEHNR and CDR2 is FQNEAQ (reference sequence). CDR3 in DNA: TGTGCCAGCGGAACACGGACTGCGTCCTACGAGCAGTACTTC. It yields the protein CASGTRTASYEQYF.

The J gene is TRBJ1-5, the V gene TRBV28; D uncertain. V was cut by 7 bases and J by 3 bases, with 7 bases left in between. CDR3 length: 12 residues. Germline lookup yields CDR1 MDHEN and CDR2 SYDVKM. This CDR3 is CASKLSNQPQHF. As DNA, the CDR3 is TGTGCCAGCAAACTATCCAATCAGCCCCAGCATTTT.

The V call is TRBV9, the J call TRBJ2-1, with a weak D call TRBD2 (6 bases). CDR3 length equals 13 residues. CDR1 and CDR2 (germline): SGDLS, YYNGEE. Trimming took 0 bases from V and 6 from J, leaving 7 bases between them. CDR3 region: CASSVGTTNEQFF. The CDR3 DNA follows: TGTGCCAGCAGCGTAGGGACTACCAATGAGCAGTTCTTC. Together with reference TRBV9 and TRBJ2-1, the CDR3 gives the full variable domain: DSGVTQTPKHLITATGQRVTLRCSPRSGDLSVYWYQQSLDQGLQFLIQYYNGEERAKGNILERFSAQQFPDLHSELNLSSLELGDSALYFCASSVGTTNEQFFGPGTRLTVL.

This sequence joins TRBV5-1 and TRBJ2-3; the D gene is possibly TRBD1 (7 bases). Trimming removed 5 bases at V and 4 bases at J, with 14 bases between. The CDR3 extends over 14 amino acids. CDR1 and CDR2 (germline): SGHRS, YFSETQ. CDR3 nucleotides: TGCGCCAGCAGGGGACAGACGGGAGCAGATACGCAGTATTTT. Translation: CASRGQTGADTQYF.

The chain links TRBV4-1 to TRBJ1-1; TRBD1 is a possible D gene (6 bases). The CDR3 contains 12 residues. V lost 0 bases and J 10 bases, leaving 9 bases between the germline ends. Germline assignment: CDR1 MGHRA and CDR2 YSYEKL. The CDR3: CASSQDLRGAFF. The CDR3 DNA is TGCGCCAGCAGCCAAGATCTCAGGGGAGCTTTCTTT.

The chain recombines TRBV6-6 with TRBJ2-3; 7 bases are a match to TRBD2. The CDR3 length is 17 residues. V trimming: 5 bases; J trimming: 6 bases; junction bases outside the gene matches: 17. In germline, CDR1 is MNHNY, CDR2 SVGAGI (reference sequence). The CDR3 loop reads CASSPRSAGASGDTQYF. In DNA form, the CDR3 reads TGTGCCAGCAGTCCACGGTCGGCGGGAGCGTCTGGGGATACGCAGTATTTT.

The chain is built from TRBV19 and TRBJ2-7, with D maybe TRBD2 (6 bases). CDR3 length: 13 amino acids. Trimming pared 10 bases from V and 4 bases from J, leaving 17 bases between. Germline V gives CDR1 LNHDA, CDR2 SQIVND (reference sequence). The chain's CDR3 is CATSIEEGYEQYF. In DNA form, the CDR3 reads TGTGCCACCAGTATAGAGGAGGGGTACGAGCAGTACTTC.

The V call is TRBV28, the J call TRBJ2-3; tentative D call: TRBD2 (6 bases). Germline CDR1 is MDHEN and CDR2 is SYDVKM. With 3 bases removed from V and 11 bases from J, the gap between germline ends came to 21 bases. The CDR3 spans 15 residues. The CDR3 coding sequence is TGTGCCAGCAGTTTTAGCGGACGGAAAGTTTCTTGGCAGTATTTT. It translates to CASSFSGRKVSWQYF. Looking up the rest from reference TRBV28 and TRBJ2-3 gives the full variable domain: DVKVTQSSRYLVKRTGEKVFLECVQDMDHENMFWYRQDPGLGLRLIYFSYDVKMKEKGDIPEGYSVSREKKERFSLILESASTNQTSMYLCASSFSGRKVSWQYFGPGTRLTVL.

The rearrangement links TRBV4-2 to TRBJ2-1; D possibly corresponds to TRBD2 (6 bases). This CDR3 has 13 residues. V was trimmed by 0 bases and J by 13 bases, leaving 13 bases between them. Germline CDR1 is LGHNA and CDR2 is YNFKEQ. CDR3 amino acids: CASSQDRAGDQFF. The CDR3 DNA reads as TGTGCCAGCAGCCAAGACCGAGCGGGTGATCAGTTCTTC.

This clone occurred a few times. The CDR3 DNA follows: TGTGCCAGCAGCTTGACAGGGGGCGCAGGCCAGCCCCAGCATTTT. Protein: CASSLTGGAGQPQHF. J is TRBJ1-5 and V is TRBV11-3; 10 nucleotides line up with TRBD1. V was clipped by 3 bases and J by 7 bases; unmatched bases: 6. The CDR3 sequence is 15 residues long. Germline loops: CDR1 SGHNT, CDR2 YENEEA. The full variable domain, rest sourced from reference TRBV11-3 and TRBJ1-5, is EAGVVQSPRYKIIEKKQPVAFWCNPISGHNTLYWYLQNLGQGPELLIRYENEEAVDDSQLPKDRFSAERLKGVDSTLKIQPAELGDSAVYLCASSLTGGAGQPQHFGDGTRLSIL.

This rearrangement joins TRBV27 to TRBJ2-7, with 7 nucleotides matching TRBD2. Losses at the gene ends were 6 bases for V and 5 bases for J; bases not matched to a gene: 10. This CDR3 has 14 amino acids. Germline V gene data show CDR1 as MNHEY and CDR2 as SMNVEV (reference sequence). The CDR3 DNA reads TGTGCCAGCAGCAGGGAGGGGTTAGGGGACGAGCAGTACTTC. Amino acid sequence: CASSREGLGDEQYF.

This chain connects TRBV6-2 or TRBV6-3 to TRBJ1-4; TRBD1 matches 8 bases. Germline V gene data show CDR1 as MNHEY and CDR2 as SVGEGT. There are 15 residues in the CDR3. Germline trimming cut 5 bases from V and 5 bases from J; bases unmatched to any gene: 7. Here the CDR3 DNA reads TGTGCCAGCAGTCGCCAGGGGGCGAGGAATGAAAAACTGTTTTTT. This encodes CASSRQGARNEKLFF.

The chain uses TRBV3-1 (or the pseudogene TRBV3-2) and TRBJ1-4; the D is unclear. Germline V gene data show CDR1 as LGHDT and CDR2 as YNNKEL (reference sequence). V was trimmed by 2 bases and J by 8 bases, leaving 12 bases between them. The CDR3 runs to 14 residues. CDR3 protein: CASSQRRAREKLFF. CDR3 coding DNA: TGTGCCAGCAGCCAACGGAGGGCTCGGGAAAAACTGTTTTTT.